This TCR beta chain was sequenced for a study of T cell responses to AZD1222 COVID-19 vaccine. Study-wide results and caveats: Repertoire sampling happened only post peak T cell response. At baseline, just five or six AZD1222 recipients tested seropositive. Most donors were white British, females outnumbered males, and clonal diversity was possibly underestimated.

Trimming cost V 5 bases and J 10 bases, with 17 bases left between them. Looked up from germline, CDR1 is MDHEN and CDR2 is SYDVKM. The CDR3 contains 13 residues. The repertoire was sequenced with immunoSEQ multiplex PCR; TCRdb's copy has only in-frame clones and lacks some. Altogether about 96,000 clones are present, roughly 90% being singletons, with the ten largest covering approximately 24%. This clone was detected a few times. Its antigen is as yet unknown. The source of this sequence is an adult in good health. Sequencing was performed on peripheral blood, taken on day 0 of AZD1222 vaccination. J is TRBJ1-1 and V is TRBV28, with D uncertain. The CDR3 is CASSPAAVVPAFF. In DNA, the CDR3 is TGTGCCAGCAGTCCCGCGGCGGTCGTCCCAGCTTTCTTT.